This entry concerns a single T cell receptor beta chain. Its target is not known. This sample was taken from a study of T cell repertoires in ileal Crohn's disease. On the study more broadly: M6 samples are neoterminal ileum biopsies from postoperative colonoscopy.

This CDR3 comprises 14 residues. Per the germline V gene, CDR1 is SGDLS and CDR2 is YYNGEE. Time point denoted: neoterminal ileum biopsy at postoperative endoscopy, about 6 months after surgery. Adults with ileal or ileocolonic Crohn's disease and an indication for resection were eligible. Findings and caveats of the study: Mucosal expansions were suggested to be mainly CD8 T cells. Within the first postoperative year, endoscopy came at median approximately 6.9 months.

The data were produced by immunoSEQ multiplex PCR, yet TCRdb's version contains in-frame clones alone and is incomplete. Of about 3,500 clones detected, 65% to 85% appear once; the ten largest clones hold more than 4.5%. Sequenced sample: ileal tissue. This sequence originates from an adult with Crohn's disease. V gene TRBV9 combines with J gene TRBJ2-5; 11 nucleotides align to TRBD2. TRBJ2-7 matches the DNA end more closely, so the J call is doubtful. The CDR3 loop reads CASSATSGSYEQYF. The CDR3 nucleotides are TGTGCCAGCAGCGCCACTAGCGGGAGCTACGAGCAGTACTTC.